This TCR beta chain was recovered during a study of cytomegalovirus exposure and HLA in healthy donors. For the study at large: The use of the same platform for the 120 validation repertoires and the approximately 670 first-cohort repertoires was reported by a later analysis.

Study results and limitations: Testing in vitro showed a few CMV-associated chains specific for CMV antigens.

From germline, CDR1 is SGDLS and CDR2 YYNGEE. The CDR3 is 15 residues long. V was pared by 0 bases and J by 2 bases, with 9 bases between. TCRdb's table, derived via immunoSEQ multiplex PCR, lists solely in-frame clones and lacks some. Altogether 200,000 to 250,000 clones are present, roughly nine tenths being singletons, with the ten largest covering around 12%. As concerns this clone: The target antigen is unknown.

This clonotype was obtained from a man aged 18 to 29 in good health and CMV-seropositive. Sequenced input: PBMCs. This chain connects TRBV9 to TRBJ2-1; possible D gene TRBD2, 6 bases. CDR3: CASSVGGETYNEQFF. The CDR3 nucleotides read TGTGCCAGCAGCGTAGGGGGGGAGACCTACAATGAGCAGTTCTTC.